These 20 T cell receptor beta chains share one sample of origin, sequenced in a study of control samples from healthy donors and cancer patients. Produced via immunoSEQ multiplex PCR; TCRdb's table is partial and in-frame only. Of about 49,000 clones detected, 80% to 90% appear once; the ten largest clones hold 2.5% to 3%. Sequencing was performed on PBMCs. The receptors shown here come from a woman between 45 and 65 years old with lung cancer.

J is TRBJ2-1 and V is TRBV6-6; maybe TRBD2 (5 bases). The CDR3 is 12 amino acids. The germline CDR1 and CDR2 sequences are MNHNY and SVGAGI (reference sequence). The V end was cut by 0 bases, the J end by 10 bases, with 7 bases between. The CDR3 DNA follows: TGTGCCAGCAGTTACTCGGGGAGAGAGCAGTTCTTC. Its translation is CASSYSGREQFF.

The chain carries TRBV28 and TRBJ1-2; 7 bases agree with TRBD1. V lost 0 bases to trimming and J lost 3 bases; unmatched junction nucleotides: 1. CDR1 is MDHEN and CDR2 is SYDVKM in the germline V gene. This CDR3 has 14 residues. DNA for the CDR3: TGTGCCAGCAGTTTATGGCAGGGGGACTATGGCTACACCTTC. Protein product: CASSLWQGDYGYTF.

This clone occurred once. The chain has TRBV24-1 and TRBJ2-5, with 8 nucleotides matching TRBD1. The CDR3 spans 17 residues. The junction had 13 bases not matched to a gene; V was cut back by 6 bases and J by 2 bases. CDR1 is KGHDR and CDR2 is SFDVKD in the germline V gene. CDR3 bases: TGTGCCACCAGTCCAGACCGGGACAGGACTGGGCAAGAGACCCAGTACTTC. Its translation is CATSPDRDRTGQETQYF.

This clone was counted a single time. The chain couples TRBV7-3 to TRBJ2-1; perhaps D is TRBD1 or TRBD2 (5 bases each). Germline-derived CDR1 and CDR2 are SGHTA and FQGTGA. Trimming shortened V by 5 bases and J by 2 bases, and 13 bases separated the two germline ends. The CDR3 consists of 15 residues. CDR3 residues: CASSAGGRAYNEQFF. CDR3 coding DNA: TGTGCCAGCAGCGCTGGGGGTAGGGCCTACAATGAGCAGTTCTTC. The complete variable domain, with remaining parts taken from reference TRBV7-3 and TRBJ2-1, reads GAGVSQTPSNKVTEKGKYVELRCDPISGHTALYWYRQSLGQGPEFLIYFQGTGAADDSGLPNDRFFAVRPEGSVSTLKIQRTERGDSAVYLCASSAGGRAYNEQFFGPGTRLTVL.

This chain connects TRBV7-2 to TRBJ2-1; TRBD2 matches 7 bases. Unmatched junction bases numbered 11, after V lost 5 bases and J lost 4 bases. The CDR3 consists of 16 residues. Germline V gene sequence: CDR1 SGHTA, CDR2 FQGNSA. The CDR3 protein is CASSPQSGALYNEQFF. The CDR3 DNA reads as TGTGCCAGCAGCCCCCAGAGCGGGGCTTTATACAATGAGCAGTTCTTC.

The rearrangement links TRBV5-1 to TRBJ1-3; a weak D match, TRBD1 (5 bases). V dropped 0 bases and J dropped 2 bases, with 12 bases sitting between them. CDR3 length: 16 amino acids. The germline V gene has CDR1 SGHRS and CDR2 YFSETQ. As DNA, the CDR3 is TGCGCCAGCAGCTTGGCCACCGGGACGGCTGGAAACACCATATATTTT. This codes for CASSLATGTAGNTIYF.

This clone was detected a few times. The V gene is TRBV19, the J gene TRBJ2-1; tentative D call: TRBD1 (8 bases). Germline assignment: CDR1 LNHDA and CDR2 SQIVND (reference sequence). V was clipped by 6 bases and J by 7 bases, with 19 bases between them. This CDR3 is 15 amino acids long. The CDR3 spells CASRGGDRSRNEQFF. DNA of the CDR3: TGTGCCAGTAGAGGGGGGGACAGGTCTAGGAATGAGCAGTTCTTC.

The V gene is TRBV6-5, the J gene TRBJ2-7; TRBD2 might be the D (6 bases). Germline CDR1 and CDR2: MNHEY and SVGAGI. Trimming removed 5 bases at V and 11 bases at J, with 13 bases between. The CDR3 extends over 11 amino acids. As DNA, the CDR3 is TGTGCCAGCAGTAAATTTGGAGGGGAGTACTTC. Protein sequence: CASSKFGGEYF.

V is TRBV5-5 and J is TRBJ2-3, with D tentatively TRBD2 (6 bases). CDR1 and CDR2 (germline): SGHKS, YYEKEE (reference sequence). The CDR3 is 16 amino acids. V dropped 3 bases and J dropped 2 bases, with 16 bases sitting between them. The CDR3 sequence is CASSSHGGFLTDTQYF. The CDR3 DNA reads TGTGCCAGCAGCTCCCATGGGGGGTTCCTCACAGATACGCAGTATTTT.

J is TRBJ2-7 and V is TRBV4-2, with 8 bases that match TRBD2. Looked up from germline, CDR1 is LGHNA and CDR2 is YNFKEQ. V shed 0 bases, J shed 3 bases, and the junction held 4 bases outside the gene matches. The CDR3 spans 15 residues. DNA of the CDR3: TGTGCCAGCAGCCAAGAGGCCGGGGGGGGCTACGAGCAGTACTTC. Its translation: CASSQEAGGGYEQYF.

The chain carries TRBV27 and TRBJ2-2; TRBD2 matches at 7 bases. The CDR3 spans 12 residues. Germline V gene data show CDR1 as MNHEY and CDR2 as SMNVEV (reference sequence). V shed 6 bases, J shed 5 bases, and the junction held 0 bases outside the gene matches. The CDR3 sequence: CASSGGTGELFF. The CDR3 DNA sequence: TGTGCCAGCAGCGGGGGGACCGGGGAGCTGTTTTTT.

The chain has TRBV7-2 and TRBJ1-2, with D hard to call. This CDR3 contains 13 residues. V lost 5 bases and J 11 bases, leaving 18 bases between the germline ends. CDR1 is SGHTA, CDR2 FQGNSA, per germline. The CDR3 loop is CASSPPGITLYTF. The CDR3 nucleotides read TGTGCCAGCAGCCCCCCTGGGATCACCTTGTACACCTTC. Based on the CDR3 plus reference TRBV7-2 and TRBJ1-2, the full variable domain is GAGVSQSPSNKVTEKGKDVELRCDPISGHTALYWYRQSLGQGLEFLIYFQGNSAPDKSGLPSDRFSAERTGGSVSTLTIQRTQQEDSAVYLCASSPPGITLYTFGSGTRLTVV.

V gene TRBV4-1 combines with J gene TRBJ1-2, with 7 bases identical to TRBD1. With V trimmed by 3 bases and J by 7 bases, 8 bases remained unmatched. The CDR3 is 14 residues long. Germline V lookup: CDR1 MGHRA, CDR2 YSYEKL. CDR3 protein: CASSQSRDRVGYTF. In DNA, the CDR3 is TGCGCCAGCAGCCAGAGCCGGGACAGAGTTGGCTACACCTTC.

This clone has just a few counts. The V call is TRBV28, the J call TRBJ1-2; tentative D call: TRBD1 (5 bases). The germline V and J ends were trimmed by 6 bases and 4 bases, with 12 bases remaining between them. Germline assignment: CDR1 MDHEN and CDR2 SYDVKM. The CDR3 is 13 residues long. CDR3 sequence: CASRRTSLYGYTF. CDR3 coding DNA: TGTGCCAGCAGACGGACATCCCTCTATGGCTACACCTTC.

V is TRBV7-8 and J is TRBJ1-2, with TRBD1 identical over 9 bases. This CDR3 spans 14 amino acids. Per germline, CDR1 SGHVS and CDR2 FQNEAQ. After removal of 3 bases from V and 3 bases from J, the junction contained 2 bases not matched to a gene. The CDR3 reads CASSLGQGDYGYTF. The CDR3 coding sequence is TGTGCCAGCAGCTTGGGACAGGGAGACTATGGCTACACCTTC. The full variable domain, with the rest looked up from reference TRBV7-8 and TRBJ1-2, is GAGVSQSPRYKVAKRGQDVALRCDPISGHVSLFWYQQALGQGPEFLTYFQNEAQLDKSGLPSDRFFAERPEGSVSTLKIQRTQQEDSAVYLCASSLGQGDYGYTFGSGTRLTVV.

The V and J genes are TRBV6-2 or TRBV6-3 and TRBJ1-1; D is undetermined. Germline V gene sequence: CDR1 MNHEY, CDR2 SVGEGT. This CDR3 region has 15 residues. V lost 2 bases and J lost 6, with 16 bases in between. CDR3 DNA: TGTGCCAGCAGTTACAGTGGAAAGGGAGGAGCTGAAGCTTTCTTT. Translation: CASSYSGKGGAEAFF.

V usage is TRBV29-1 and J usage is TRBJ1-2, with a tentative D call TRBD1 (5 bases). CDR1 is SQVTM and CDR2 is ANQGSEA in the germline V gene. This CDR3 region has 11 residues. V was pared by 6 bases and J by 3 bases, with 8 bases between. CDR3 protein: CSVGVDYGYTF. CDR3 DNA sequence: TGCAGCGTAGGGGTTGACTATGGCTACACCTTC.

The CDR3 DNA reads TGCGCCAGCAGCTTTCGGACAGGAGTGAACACCGGGGAGCTGTTTTTT. This encodes CASSFRTGVNTGELFF. The chain links TRBV5-1 to TRBJ2-2; 7 nucleotides align to TRBD1. J lost 1 base, V lost 2 bases, and 5 bases had no gene match. In germline, CDR1 is SGHRS, CDR2 YFSETQ. The CDR3 length is 16 residues.

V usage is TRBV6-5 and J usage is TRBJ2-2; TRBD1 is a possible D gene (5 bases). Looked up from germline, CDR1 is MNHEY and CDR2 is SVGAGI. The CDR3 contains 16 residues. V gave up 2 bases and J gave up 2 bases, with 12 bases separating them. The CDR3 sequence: CASSYGTGSNTGELFF. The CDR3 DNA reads TGTGCCAGCAGTTACGGAACAGGATCAAACACCGGGGAGCTGTTTTTT.

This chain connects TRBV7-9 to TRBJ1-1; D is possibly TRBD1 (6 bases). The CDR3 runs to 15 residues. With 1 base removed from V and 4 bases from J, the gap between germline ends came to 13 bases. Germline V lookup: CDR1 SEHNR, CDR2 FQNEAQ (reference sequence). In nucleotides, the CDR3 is TGTGCCAGCAGCTTAGACCAGGGGACCGGCACTGAAGCTTTCTTT. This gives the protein CASSLDQGTGTEAFF.